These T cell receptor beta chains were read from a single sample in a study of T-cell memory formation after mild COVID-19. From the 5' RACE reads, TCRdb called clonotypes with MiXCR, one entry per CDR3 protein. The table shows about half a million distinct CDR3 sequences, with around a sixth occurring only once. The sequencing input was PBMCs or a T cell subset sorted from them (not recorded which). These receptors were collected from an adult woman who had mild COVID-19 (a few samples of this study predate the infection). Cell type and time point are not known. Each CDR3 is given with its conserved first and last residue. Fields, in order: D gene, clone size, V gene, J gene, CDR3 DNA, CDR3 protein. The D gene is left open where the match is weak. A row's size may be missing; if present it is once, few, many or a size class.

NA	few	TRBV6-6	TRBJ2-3	TGTGCCAGCAGTCGGACCACCCAGCGTACGCAGTATTTT	CASSRTTQRTQYF
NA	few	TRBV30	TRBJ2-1	TGTGCCTGGTCAACAGGGTACCCGGCGAGCTCCTACAATGAGCAGTTCTTC	CAWSTGYPASSYNEQFF
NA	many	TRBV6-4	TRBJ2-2	TGTGCCAGCAGTGGTCAGCCCAACACCGGGGAGCTGTTTTTT	CASSGQPNTGELFF
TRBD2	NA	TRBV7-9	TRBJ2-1	TGTGCCAGCAGCGGGGGGGTGCAGTTCTTC	CASSGGVQFF
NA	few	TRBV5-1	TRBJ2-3	TGCGCCAGCAGCTTGGCAGGGCCCGCAAGCACAGATACGCAGTATTTT	CASSLAGPASTDTQYF
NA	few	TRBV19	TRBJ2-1	TGTGCCAGTAGTATACCCGGGGATGAGCAGTTCTTC	CASSIPGDEQFF
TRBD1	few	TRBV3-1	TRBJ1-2	TGTGCCAGCAGTTTCGCGGGACAGGAAGGCTACACCTTC	CASSFAGQEGYTF
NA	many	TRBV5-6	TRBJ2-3	TGTGCCAGCAGCTTGGCGGGAGAGGGAGATACGCAGTATTTT	CASSLAGEGDTQYF
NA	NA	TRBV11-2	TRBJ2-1	TGTGCCAGCAGCTTAGTAGGGCAGCAGTCCTACAATGAGCAGTTCTTC	CASSLVGQQSYNEQFF
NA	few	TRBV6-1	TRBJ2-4	TGTGCCAGCGACGCCAGGTTCAGGGAGAACATTCAGTACTTC	CASDARFRENIQYF
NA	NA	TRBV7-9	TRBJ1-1	TGTGCCAGCAGTGCCCCGACGGGGCCTGAAGCTTTCTTT	CASSAPTGPEAFF
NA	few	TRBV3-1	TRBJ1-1	TGTGCCAGCAGCCAAGATCTTTTGGCTGAAGCTTTCTTT	CASSQDLLAEAFF
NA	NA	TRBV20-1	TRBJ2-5	TGCAGTGCTCAAGTCTTGAAAGAGACCCAGTACTTC	CSAQVLKETQYF
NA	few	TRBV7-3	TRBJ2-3	TGTGCCAGCAGCTTAGGACTTCAATCAACAGATACGCAGTATTTT	CASSLGLQSTDTQYF
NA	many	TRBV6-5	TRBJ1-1	TGTGCCAGCAGTTACTTACAGGGGAACACTGAAGCTTTCTTT	CASSYLQGNTEAFF
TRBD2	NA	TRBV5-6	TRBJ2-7	TGTGCCAGCAGCATCGGACTAGCGGGAGAGGAATCCTACGAGCAGTACTTC	CASSIGLAGEESYEQYF